The present T cell receptor beta chain was sequenced within a study of T cells in narcolepsy. Data came from immunoSEQ multiplex PCR; TCRdb stores just in-frame clones and leaves some out. The repertoire consists of roughly 16,000 clones, with 85% occurring once and the leading ten covering roughly 34%. The germline V gene encodes CDR1 LNHDA and CDR2 SQIVND (reference sequence). CDR3 length equals 14 residues. The source of this sequence is a human donor in good health. The chain employs TRBV19 and TRBJ2-5, with TRBD2 matching 8 bases. The closer fit of TRBJ2-7 to the DNA end suggests the J call may be wrong. Sample: memory (CD45RA-) CD4+ T cells from blood. Here the CDR3 DNA reads TGTGCCAGTAGTATAGCGGGAGGGCCGGGCGAGCAGTACTTC. Protein sequence: CASSIAGGPGEQYF.